These 22 T cell receptor beta chains were all obtained from the same sample, sequenced in a study of regulatory T cells. Amplification used 52 TRBV primers and 13 TRBJ primers. Data came from immunoSEQ multiplex PCR; TCRdb stores just in-frame clones and leaves some out. The table records under 45,000 clones, approximately 90% of them present only once. For these TCRs, the target antigens are not known. Study outcomes and limitations: In CD3G-deficient patients, conventional CD4+ T cells were enriched for hydrophobic CDR3 residues at positions 6 and 7.

The sample comprised conventional CD4+ T cells sorted from blood. The receptors shown here come from a person between 18 and 35 years old with CD3G deficiency.

The J gene is TRBJ2-7, the V gene TRBV7-3; 7 bases fit TRBD1. Trimming removed 6 bases from V and 1 base from J; junction bases left unmatched: 9. The CDR3 is 15 amino acids. Germline CDR1 SGHTA, CDR2 FQGTGA. The DNA of the CDR3 is TGTGCCAGCAGGTCCCCAAGGGGGCCTTCCTACGAGCAGTACTTC. Translation: CASRSPRGPSYEQYF. Variable domain in full (rest from reference TRBV7-3 and TRBJ2-7): GAGVSQTPSNKVTEKGKYVELRCDPISGHTALYWYRQSLGQGPEFLIYFQGTGAADDSGLPNDRFFAVRPEGSVSTLKIQRTERGDSAVYLCASRSPRGPSYEQYFGPGTRLTVT.

The chain joins TRBV6-6 to TRBJ2-7; 8 nucleotides line up with TRBD2. Unmatched junction bases numbered 6, after V lost 6 bases and J lost 5 bases. The V gene's germline CDR1 is MNHNY and CDR2 SVGAGI (reference sequence). The CDR3 extends over 13 amino acids. CDR3 loop: CASSRGGNHEQYF. The CDR3 bases are TGTGCCAGCAGCCGGGGGGGGAATCACGAGCAGTACTTC.

J is TRBJ1-1 and V is TRBV7-9; TRBD1 matches at 7 bases. J lost 4 bases, V lost 5 bases, and 7 bases had no gene match. The germline V gene has CDR1 SEHNR and CDR2 FQNEAQ (reference sequence). CDR3 length: 14 residues. CDR3 coding DNA: TGTGCCAGCAGCCCCAACAGGGGTGGCACTGAAGCTTTCTTT. This gives the protein CASSPNRGGTEAFF.

The chain links TRBV6-1 to TRBJ1-4; D perhaps matches TRBD1 (5 bases). Germline CDR1 reads MNHNS; CDR2 reads SASEGT. The germline V and J ends were trimmed by 3 bases and 9 bases, with 14 bases remaining between them. This CDR3 region has 14 residues. The CDR3 is CASSEDNSEKKLFF. The DNA for the CDR3 is TGTGCCAGCAGTGAGGACAACTCAGAGAAAAAACTGTTTTTT.

This clone occurred once. V and J are TRBV7-6 and TRBJ2-2, with D unclear. The germline V gene encodes CDR1 SGHVS and CDR2 FNYEAQ. CDR3 length equals 12 residues. Trimming left V 0 bases short and J 11 bases short, with 7 bases between. The CDR3 loop is CASSLAYGELFF. The CDR3 DNA is TGTGCCAGCAGCTTAGCCTATGGAGAGCTGTTTTTT.

The rearrangement links TRBV5-1 to TRBJ1-1; 9 bases align to TRBD1. V lost 4 bases and J lost 8; bases outside the gene matches: 6. The CDR3 covers 13 residues. Germline-derived CDR1 and CDR2 are SGHRS and YFSETQ. The CDR3 DNA sequence: TGCGCCAGCAGCACCGGGACAGGGACGGAAGCTTTCTTT. This sequence encodes CASSTGTGTEAFF.

This clone was counted a few times. This chain connects TRBV6-1 to TRBJ1-5, with D possibly matching TRBD1 (5 bases). Trimming pared 7 bases from V and 7 bases from J, leaving 11 bases between. Per germline, CDR1 MNHNS and CDR2 SASEGT. There are 12 residues in the CDR3. The DNA of the CDR3 is TGTGCCAGCAATCAGGGTAACCAGCCCCAGCATTTT. This translates into CASNQGNQPQHF.

The rearrangement links TRBV19 to TRBJ2-6; no reliable D call. V gave up 8 bases and J gave up 4 bases, with 12 bases separating them. Germline loops: CDR1 LNHDA, CDR2 SQIVND (reference sequence). This CDR3 is built from 14 residues. The CDR3 DNA follows: TGTGCCAGTGCCACGAGACGCGGGGCCAACGTCCTGACTTTC. Its protein is CASATRRGANVLTF.

V is TRBV6-1 and J is TRBJ1-1, with unresolved D. The CDR3 extends over 15 amino acids. CDR1 and CDR2 from the germline V gene are MNHNS and SASEGT. V was shortened by 6 bases and J by 0 bases, with 14 bases between the two germline ends. The CDR3 spells CASRVEVLMNTEAFF. The DNA of the CDR3 is TGTGCCAGCAGGGTGGAGGTGCTCATGAACACTGAAGCTTTCTTT.

The chain has TRBV6-6 and TRBJ2-7, with 10 bases matching TRBD2. V gave up 6 bases and J gave up 2 bases; unmatched junction bases: 4. Looked up from germline, CDR1 is MNHNY and CDR2 is SVGAGI (reference sequence). The CDR3 consists of 14 residues. CDR3: CASRLAGGAYEQYF. Written as DNA, the CDR3 is TGTGCCAGCAGGTTAGCGGGGGGTGCCTACGAGCAGTACTTC.

The chain combines TRBV5-1 with TRBJ2-5, with D unclear. The germline V gene has CDR1 SGHRS and CDR2 YFSETQ. V was shortened by 0 bases and J by 5 bases, with 14 bases between the two germline ends. The CDR3 has 15 amino acids. CDR3 coding DNA: TGCGCCAGCAGCTTGGAAGGTGGGTCGGAGGAGACCCAGTACTTC. Protein sequence: CASSLEGGSEETQYF.

The chain has TRBV6-1 and TRBJ2-2; a weak D match, TRBD2 (5 bases). Trimming removed 10 bases from V and 1 base from J, with 13 bases in between. Germline V gene lookup returns CDR1 MNHNS and CDR2 SASEGT. This CDR3 has 14 residues. The CDR3 nucleotides read TGTGCCACCATGAGGACTTTGAACACCGGGGAGCTGTTTTTT. Translating it yields CATMRTLNTGELFF.

For this clone: One end of the junction is discordant with germline, which a read error may explain. The rearrangement joins TRBV28 to TRBJ1-5; D remains ambiguous. CDR3 length equals 14 residues. Germline values: CDR1 MDHEN, CDR2 SYDVKM. The CDR3 sequence: CASSSPVPNKPQHF. Here the CDR3 DNA reads TGTGCCAGCTCGTCACCCGTCCCCAATAAGCCCCAGCATTTT.

The rearrangement joins TRBV5-1 to TRBJ2-1, with D perhaps TRBD2 (6 bases). The CDR3 consists of 14 residues. Germline CDR1 SGHRS, CDR2 YFSETQ. With 3 bases removed from V and 8 bases from J, the gap between germline ends came to 15 bases. The CDR3: CASSSGVSPDEQFF. CDR3 in DNA: TGCGCCAGCAGCTCGGGGGTGAGTCCGGATGAGCAGTTCTTC.

The chain uses TRBV7-8 and TRBJ2-3, with no clear D. The germline CDR1 and CDR2 sequences are SGHVS and FQNEAQ. The CDR3 runs 13 residues. Between the trimmed V and J ends, which lost 3 bases and 6 bases, there was a span of 10 bases. The CDR3 loop is CASSFGPGDTQYF. In DNA form, the CDR3 reads TGTGCCAGCAGCTTTGGACCGGGCGATACGCAGTATTTT. The full variable domain, completed using reference TRBV7-8 and TRBJ2-3, is GAGVSQSPRYKVAKRGQDVALRCDPISGHVSLFWYQQALGQGPEFLTYFQNEAQLDKSGLPSDRFFAERPEGSVSTLKIQRTQQEDSAVYLCASSFGPGDTQYFGPGTRLTVL.

J is TRBJ1-1 and V is TRBV29-1; D gene uncertain. The CDR3 loop spans 12 amino acids. Trimming cost V 3 bases and J 0 bases, with 5 bases left between them. From germline, CDR1 is SQVTM and CDR2 ANQGSEA. CDR3 amino acids: CSVEMVNTEAFF. CDR3 DNA: TGCAGCGTTGAGATGGTGAACACTGAAGCTTTCTTT.

CDR3 amino acids: CASSRLATRGGELFF. The CDR3 bases are TGCGCCAGCAGCCGACTAGCGACAAGAGGCGGGGAGCTGTTTTTT. This chain joins TRBV4-1 and TRBJ2-2; 8 nucleotides match TRBD2. Germline loops: CDR1 MGHRA, CDR2 YSYEKL. CDR3 length: 15 residues. V shed 4 bases and J 7 bases; nucleotides not matched to a gene: 8.

The CDR3 region is CASSKSTEADSPLHF. The CDR3 DNA follows: TGTGCCAGCAGCAAATCGACAGAGGCCGATTCACCCCTCCACTTT. The V and J genes are TRBV21-1 and TRBJ1-6; TRBD1 is the table's D call and was not checked against the DNA. TRBV21-1 is marked as a pseudogene. The CDR3 covers 15 residues.

The rearrangement uses TRBV28 and TRBJ1-2; D not certain. Germline V gene sequence: CDR1 MDHEN, CDR2 SYDVKM. CDR3 size: 13 residues. Trimming removed 6 bases from V and 4 bases from J, with 12 bases in between. Written as DNA, the CDR3 is TGTGCCAGCAGCCCTATAGCGGGCTATGGCTACACCTTC. Translated, it gives CASSPIAGYGYTF.

V usage is TRBV6-1 and J usage is TRBJ2-3; 7 nucleotides line up with TRBD2. CDR3 size: 15 residues. V lost 5 bases to trimming and J lost 5 bases; unmatched junction nucleotides: 10. Germline V gene sequence: CDR1 MNHNS, CDR2 SASEGT. CDR3 loop: CASSRGRLARDTQYF. In DNA form, the CDR3 reads TGTGCCAGCAGTAGAGGGAGACTAGCCCGAGATACGCAGTATTTT.

The chain combines TRBV5-7 with TRBJ1-1; no firm D call. TRBV5-7 is reported as an ORF; its role is uncertain. Trimming took off 2 bases at V and 8 bases at J, with 16 bases between the two ends. The CDR3 spans 14 residues. Here the CDR3 reads CASSFLRSRKEAFF. The CDR3 region has the DNA TGTGCCAGCAGCTTTTTACGATCCAGGAAGGAAGCTTTCTTT.

The chain recombines TRBV5-1 with TRBJ2-3; D is tentatively TRBD1 or TRBD2 (5 bases each). The CDR3 runs 14 residues. CDR1 is SGHRS and CDR2 is YFSETQ in the germline V gene. Trimming took off 5 bases at V and 6 bases at J, with 16 bases between the two ends. The CDR3 sequence is CASSLGGVSDTQYF. As DNA, the CDR3 is TGCGCCAGCAGTCTTGGGGGAGTAAGCGATACGCAGTATTTT.